This paragraph covers one T cell receptor beta chain sequence. This sample is part of a study of blood T cell repertoires in COVID-19. Study as a whole: Italy, Spain and the United States were the sources of the convalescent and acute COVID-19 samples. PBMCs, B-cell-depleted T cells, or T cells provided the cDNA or gDNA that made up the material.

Methods used by the authors: Estimation of nucleated cell counts was performed using reference gene primer amplification. Libraries were prepared by immunoSEQ multiplex PCR; TCRdb keeps only in-frame clonotypes and omits some of them. D and trimming were read from the DNA, whereas the V and J calls and clone size are those reported in that table. Counted here are under 45,000 clones, approximately 85% occurring once; the ten biggest clones make up approximately 45%. Trimming removed 2 bases from V and 3 bases from J; junction bases left unmatched: 2. Germline V lookup: CDR1 LGHNA, CDR2 YSLEER. This CDR3 spans 16 amino acids.

The material sequenced was peripheral blood. This receptor was identified in a man between 60 and 75 years old with active or convalescent COVID-19. This sequence joins TRBV4-3 and TRBJ2-1; TRBD2 agrees at 12 bases. Here the CDR3 DNA reads TGCGCCAGCAGCCAATGGACTAGCGGGGTCTACAATGAGCAGTTCTTC. Translation: CASSQWTSGVYNEQFF.